The 29 T cell receptor beta chains below come from one sample, sequenced in a study of blood T cell repertoires in COVID-19 (dated by TCRdb to about 2020). The library relied on the immunoSEQ multiplex PCR assay. TCRdb took over this immuneACCESS table, retaining in-frame rearrangements with V and J assigned. Such tables are incomplete; in checked studies, under half of the missing clones stem from an unresolved V gene, and the remainder is unexplained. For this sample there are a few hundred thousand clones; roughly 84% appear just once. The ten top clones hold less than 4% of the sample. The specimen sequenced was peripheral blood. The receptors here all came from a woman in her late teens or twenties with acute or convalescent COVID-19.

This clone was recorded a few times. The chain combines TRBV23-1 with TRBJ2-7; the match to TRBD2 covers 8 bases. TRBV23-1 is classed as an ORF, of uncertain function. CDR3 length equals 15 residues. V shed 6 bases and J 2 bases; nucleotides not matched to a gene: 9. The CDR3 is CASRQKRERTYEQYF. In DNA, the CDR3 is TGCGCCAGCAGACAGAAGCGGGAGCGAACCTACGAGCAGTACTTC.

This clone came up a few times. The chain links TRBV6-9 to TRBJ2-7; TRBD1 aligns across 9 bases. Germline trimming cut 6 bases from V and 2 bases from J; bases unmatched to any gene: 5. Germline lookup yields CDR1 MNHGY and CDR2 SVAAGI. The CDR3 runs 14 residues. As DNA, the CDR3 is TGTGCCAGCAGAAAACAGGGGGCCACCTACGAGCAGTACTTC. The encoded protein is CASRKQGATYEQYF.

V usage is TRBV24-1 and J usage is TRBJ2-3; 9 nucleotides match TRBD1. In germline, CDR1 is KGHDR, CDR2 SFDVKD. The CDR3 runs to 16 residues. Trimming took 2 bases from V and 2 from J; bases not matched to a gene: 4. In nucleotides, the CDR3 is TGTGCCACCAGTGATTCCTGGGACAGGGACACAGATACGCAGTATTTT. Residues: CATSDSWDRDTDTQYF.

This chain uses TRBV12-3 or TRBV12-4 with TRBJ2-7; tentatively, D is TRBD1 (6 bases). The CDR3 has 13 residues. V lost 3 bases, J lost 2 bases, and 8 bases lay in between. The CDR3 loop reads CASSLGAAYEQYF. For the CDR3, the DNA is TGTGCCAGCAGTTTGGGGGCCGCCTACGAGCAGTACTTC.

For this clone: Distinct nucleotide sequences in the sample also encode this CDR3. The chain combines TRBV6-5 with TRBJ2-7; the match to TRBD1 covers 11 bases. The CDR3 contains 14 residues. The germline V gene has CDR1 MNHEY and CDR2 SVGAGI. After removal of 3 bases from V and 3 bases from J, the junction contained 1 base not matched to a gene. The CDR3 bases are TGTGCCAGCAGTTATGGGACAGGGGGCTACGAGCAGTACTTC. This encodes CASSYGTGGYEQYF.

The chain has TRBV18 and TRBJ2-5, with 7 bases matching TRBD2. CDR1 and CDR2 (germline): KGHSH, LQKENI. V lost 4 bases to trimming and J lost 4 bases; unmatched junction nucleotides: 9. The CDR3 length is 15 residues. The CDR3 sequence: CASSLSSGGRETQYF. DNA for the CDR3: TGTGCCAGCTCACTATCTAGCGGAGGGAGAGAGACCCAGTACTTC.

The CDR3 is CASSYRTGGIQPQHF. The DNA for the CDR3 is TGTGCCAGCAGTTACAGGACAGGGGGCATACAGCCCCAGCATTTT. The gene calls are TRBV6-6 and TRBJ1-5; 11 nucleotides agree with TRBD1. The CDR3 spans 15 residues. V was clipped by 2 bases and J by 7 bases; unmatched bases: 4. Germline lookup yields CDR1 MNHNY and CDR2 SVGAGI (reference sequence).

This clone was counted between two and nine times. The CDR3 bases are TGTGCCAGCAGCCCCCTTTTGCGGGACACTGAAGCTTTCTTT. Its translation: CASSPLLRDTEAFF. The J gene is TRBJ1-1, the V gene TRBV13; no clear D. CDR3 length: 14 residues. With 5 bases removed from V and 3 bases from J, the gap between germline ends came to 13 bases. Germline V gene data show CDR1 as PRHDT and CDR2 as FYEKMQ (reference sequence).

CDR3 nucleotide sequence: TGTGCCAGCAGCTTCCCAGGGGCTGGGAACACTGAAGCTTTCTTT. It specifies CASSFPGAGNTEAFF. This chain uses TRBV7-2 with TRBJ1-1, with a possible D match to TRBD1 (6 bases). The CDR3 covers 15 residues. V was cut by 3 bases and J by 1 base, with 12 bases left in between. The V gene's germline CDR1 is SGHTA and CDR2 FQGNSA.

The J gene is TRBJ2-7, the V gene TRBV19, with a tentative D call TRBD1 (5 bases). The germline V gene has CDR1 LNHDA and CDR2 SQIVND (reference sequence). This CDR3 is built from 15 residues. Trimming shortened V by 3 bases and J by 1 base, and 13 bases separated the two germline ends. CDR3 nucleotide sequence: TGTGCCAGTAGTATTGGGCAGGGCCCATCCTACGAGCAGTACTTC. Protein: CASSIGQGPSYEQYF.

The CDR3 spells CASSHRNTEAFF. The CDR3 DNA sequence: TGTGCCAGCAGCCACAGGAACACTGAAGCTTTCTTT. The V call is TRBV3-1 (or the pseudogene TRBV3-2), the J call TRBJ1-1; D remains ambiguous. The CDR3 is made up of 12 amino acids. Between the trimmed V and J ends, which lost 3 bases and 1 base, there was a span of 3 bases. Germline values: CDR1 LGHDT, CDR2 YNNKEL (reference sequence).

The rearrangement uses TRBV21-1 and TRBJ1-4; the DNA was not compared with TRBD1, the D call given in the table. TRBV21-1 is a pseudogene. The CDR3 extends over 20 amino acids. Here the CDR3 DNA reads TGTGCCAGCAGCAAACACAGGACAGGGAACTCGTTGGCAACTAATGAAAAACTGTTTTTT. Amino acid sequence: CASSKHRTGNSLATNEKLFF.

As regards this clone: The identical CDR3 is also encoded by other nucleotide sequences in the sample. The CDR3 loop reads CSVGQGNNSPLHF. The CDR3 nucleotides read TGCAGCGTTGGACAGGGCAACAATTCACCCCTCCACTTT. The chain is built from TRBV29-1 and TRBJ1-6, with 7 bases lining up with TRBD1. J was trimmed by 7 bases and V by 4 bases; bases with no gene match: 4. The germline CDR1 and CDR2 sequences are SQVTM and ANQGSEA. The CDR3 is 13 amino acids.

The chain recombines TRBV4-1 with TRBJ2-6, with TRBD1 matching over 11 bases. The V gene end was trimmed by 1 base and the J gene end by 2 bases; junction bases not matched to a gene: 7. The CDR3 runs 19 residues. Per germline, CDR1 MGHRA and CDR2 YSYEKL. CDR3 nucleotides: TGCGCCAGCAGCCAAGTCATCAGGACAGGGGGCCCTGGGGCCAACGTCCTGACTTTC. Translation gives CASSQVIRTGGPGANVLTF.

The rearrangement links TRBV15 to TRBJ1-2; D call uncertain. Germline V gene sequence: CDR1 LNHNV, CDR2 YYDKDF (reference sequence). V was cut by 0 bases and J by 4 bases, with 9 bases left in between. The CDR3 runs 14 residues. The CDR3: CATSRDKGAYGYTF. The CDR3 nucleotides are TGTGCCACCAGCAGAGATAAAGGAGCCTATGGCTACACCTTC.

The rearrangement joins TRBV4-2 to TRBJ2-7; 8 bases fit TRBD2. Per germline, CDR1 LGHNA and CDR2 YNFKEQ. V lost 0 bases and J lost 4; bases outside the gene matches: 17. CDR3 length: 19 amino acids. Here the CDR3 DNA reads TGTGCCAGCAGCCAAGATTGGTGGGCGGGACTAGGCCAGGGTTACGAGCAGTACTTC. Protein: CASSQDWWAGLGQGYEQYF.

J is TRBJ2-1 and V is TRBV4-3; 8 bases agree with TRBD2. The junction had 7 bases not matched to a gene; V was cut back by 0 bases and J by 6 bases. This CDR3 spans 16 amino acids. Per the germline V gene, CDR1 is LGHNA and CDR2 is YSLEER. The CDR3 loop is CASSQDQAGARNEQFF. Written as DNA, the CDR3 is TGCGCCAGCAGCCAAGATCAAGCGGGAGCGCGCAATGAGCAGTTCTTC.

The rearrangement links TRBV5-6 to TRBJ2-7; 10 nucleotides align to TRBD2. CDR1 and CDR2 from the germline V gene are SGHDT and YYEEEE. The CDR3 runs 15 residues. Trimming at V came to 0 bases and at J to 5 bases, leaving 5 bases not matched to a gene. CDR3 residues: CASSLGGLAMHEQYF. The CDR3 nucleotides are TGTGCCAGCAGCTTGGGGGGACTAGCGATGCACGAGCAGTACTTC.

This clone showed up just a few times. J is TRBJ1-4 and V is TRBV25-1; D is ambiguous. Germline V gene lookup returns CDR1 MGHDK and CDR2 SYGVNS. The V and J ends lost 6 bases and 8 bases respectively, with 7 bases between them. This CDR3 has 11 residues. The CDR3 loop reads CASSATEKLFF. CDR3 DNA: TGTGCCAGCAGCGCCACAGAAAAACTGTTTTTT.

This rearrangement joins TRBV6-5 to TRBJ1-5; no clear D. Germline V lookup: CDR1 MNHEY, CDR2 SVGAGI. The CDR3 extends over 15 amino acids. Deletions cut 8 bases from V and 1 base from J, with 15 bases between. The chain's CDR3 is CASGKDRGSNQPQHF. The DNA for the CDR3 is TGTGCCAGCGGGAAGGATCGGGGAAGCAATCAGCCCCAGCATTTT.

This rearrangement joins TRBV19 to TRBJ1-1; D gene unclear. Germline V gene data show CDR1 as LNHDA and CDR2 as SQIVND (reference sequence). This CDR3 is built from 10 residues. With 7 bases removed from V and 3 bases from J, the gap between germline ends came to 3 bases. The CDR3 DNA reads as TGTGCCAGTATAGACACTGAAGCTTTCTTT. Its translation: CASIDTEAFF.

The chain joins TRBV13 to TRBJ1-1; unclear D gene. CDR3 length equals 17 residues. Per germline, CDR1 PRHDT and CDR2 FYEKMQ (reference sequence). The V end was cut by 5 bases, the J end by 1 base, with 20 bases between. CDR3 sequence reads: CASSHTEAQGPNTEAFF. In DNA form, the CDR3 reads TGTGCCAGCAGCCACACGGAGGCCCAAGGGCCGAACACTGAAGCTTTCTTT.

The rearrangement uses TRBV4-3 and TRBJ1-4, with 9 bases fitting TRBD1. The CDR3 consists of 14 residues. Germline CDR1 and CDR2: LGHNA and YSLEER. V lost 3 bases, J lost 8 bases, and 4 bases stayed unmatched. This CDR3 is CASSHWTGEEKLFF. In nucleotides, the CDR3 is TGCGCCAGCAGCCATTGGACAGGGGAGGAAAAACTGTTTTTT.

CDR3 in amino acids: CASSSGTGRDIQYF. CDR3 sequence (DNA): TGTGCCAGCAGTTCCGGGACAGGGAGGGACATTCAGTACTTC. The rearrangement uses TRBV28 and TRBJ2-4; TRBD1 agrees at 9 bases. The CDR3 length is 14 residues. Germline V CDR1 and CDR2: MDHEN, SYDVKM. Germline trimming cut 4 bases from V and 8 bases from J; bases unmatched to any gene: 6.

This clone was observed a few times. J is TRBJ2-1 and V is TRBV11-2; 7 bases align to TRBD2. CDR1 and CDR2 from the germline V gene are SGHAT and FQNNGV. Trimming removed 5 bases from V and 5 bases from J; junction bases left unmatched: 9. This CDR3 comprises 15 residues. CDR3 in amino acids: CASSLSGNGNNEQFF. The CDR3 DNA sequence: TGTGCCAGCAGCCTCAGCGGGAACGGAAACAATGAGCAGTTCTTC.

The V gene is TRBV6-2 or TRBV6-3, the J gene TRBJ1-1; D uncertain. CDR1 is MNHEY and CDR2 is SVGEGT in the germline V gene. V shed 4 bases and J shed 5 bases, with 11 bases lying between them. The CDR3 extends over 13 amino acids. In DNA form, the CDR3 reads TGTGCCAGCAGTTTACGGGGAAGGACTGAAGCTTTCTTT. Protein sequence: CASSLRGRTEAFF.

The V call is TRBV4-1, the J call TRBJ2-2; tentatively, D is TRBD2 (6 bases). Trimming stripped 0 bases from V and 2 bases from J, with 10 bases between. Germline CDR1 MGHRA, CDR2 YSYEKL. CDR3 size: 16 residues. CDR3 coding DNA: TGCGCCAGCAGCCAAGAGGTAGCGGTTAACACCGGGGAGCTGTTTTTT. Translated: CASSQEVAVNTGELFF.

The chain employs TRBV11-2 and TRBJ2-7; the D gene is possibly TRBD2 (6 bases). Looked up from germline, CDR1 is SGHAT and CDR2 is FQNNGV. The V end lost 0 bases, the J end lost 2 bases, and 11 bases lay between the germline ends. This CDR3 has 15 amino acids. Here the CDR3 DNA reads TGTGCCAGCAGCTTAGAACGGGGAGGACCCTACGAGCAGTACTTC. Translating it yields CASSLERGGPYEQYF.

The chain joins TRBV27 to TRBJ1-1, with D possibly matching TRBD1 (6 bases). The CDR3 has 18 residues. Germline-derived CDR1 and CDR2 are MNHEY and SMNVEV (reference sequence). V was cut by 0 bases and J by 4 bases, with 21 bases left in between. The CDR3 region is CASSLSGWWGLTGTEAFF. The CDR3 bases are TGTGCCAGCAGTTTATCGGGGTGGTGGGGGCTAACGGGCACTGAAGCTTTCTTT.